Listed here are 23 T cell receptor beta chains from one sample, sequenced in a study of regulatory T cells in long-lasting Graves disease. Indicated time point: newly diagnosed GD, antithyroid drugs for less than 3 months. After RNA was extracted from PBMCs, the TCR library was made from it. For TCR beta, libraries came from iRepertoire HTBI primers and Arm-PCR of CDR3 regions. TCRdb passed the multiplex PCR reads through MiXCR, listing each CDR3 protein once. The sample shows over 350,000 distinct CDR3 sequences, 12% to 15% of them seen only once. In addition, the sample was reused for a study of T cells in Graves' hyperthyroidism and ophthalmopathy.

This specimen consisted of peripheral blood mononuclear cells (PBMCs), obtained at new diagnosis, from a patient treated with antithyroid drugs. The origin of the receptors is a woman between 50 and 59 years old with Graves disease.

This clonotype was seen a handful of times. This chain uses TRBV20-1 with TRBJ1-5; TRBD1 might be the D (5 bases). V was trimmed by 3 bases and J by 9 bases, leaving 15 bases between them. The germline CDR1 and CDR2 sequences are DFQATT and SNEGSKA (reference sequence). This CDR3 region has 13 residues. The CDR3 DNA reads TGCAGTGCTAGGCGGGACCGGAACATGCCCCAGCATTTT. Its translation: CSARRDRNMPQHF.

This clonotype appeared a few times. The chain combines TRBV20-1 with TRBJ2-1; no firm D call. V was trimmed by 2 bases and J by 7 bases, leaving 9 bases between them. This CDR3 region has 12 residues. Germline V gene data show CDR1 as DFQATT and CDR2 as SNEGSKA (reference sequence). CDR3 protein: CSARYINNEQFF. The CDR3 DNA follows: TGCAGTGCTAGATATATAAATAATGAGCAGTTCTTC.

This clonotype showed up many times. The rearrangement uses TRBV7-2 and TRBJ2-1; TRBD2 is a possible D gene (5 bases). The CDR3 runs 14 residues. Germline V lookup: CDR1 SGHTA, CDR2 FQGNSA. The V and J ends lost 2 bases and 6 bases respectively, with 11 bases between them. The DNA of the CDR3 is TGTGCCAGCAGCTTATTGGGAGCTGGCAATGAGCAGTTCTTC. Residues: CASSLLGAGNEQFF.

Many counts were recorded for this clonotype. The chain joins TRBV5-5 to TRBJ2-1; tentative D call: TRBD1 (6 bases). Trimming shortened V by 4 bases and J by 5 bases, and 16 bases separated the two germline ends. Germline V gene lookup returns CDR1 SGHKS and CDR2 YYEKEE (reference sequence). The length of the CDR3 is 15 residues. The CDR3 protein is CASSNIWSGDNEQFF. The CDR3 nucleotides read TGTGCCAGCAGCAACATATGGTCAGGGGACAATGAGCAGTTCTTC.

Regarding this clonotype: The junction shows a germline mismatch at one end, possibly a read error. This chain links TRBV11-2 with TRBJ2-1; 10 nucleotides align to TRBD2. The DNA end is more similar to TRBJ2-7, so the J call may be wrong. The CDR3 has 14 residues. Germline V gene data show CDR1 as SGHAT and CDR2 as FQNNGV. CDR3 sequence reads: CASTQLAGRYAQYF. CDR3 sequence (DNA): TGTGCCAGCACCCAACTAGCGGGAAGGTACGCGCAGTACTTC.

The chain uses TRBV27 and TRBJ1-6; D is unclear. This CDR3 has 15 residues. Germline-derived CDR1 and CDR2 are MNHEY and SMNVEV (reference sequence). V dropped 2 bases and J dropped 7 bases, with 12 bases sitting between them. The CDR3 here is CASSLGLRLNSPLHF. In DNA, the CDR3 is TGTGCCAGCAGTTTAGGACTCAGGTTAAATTCACCCCTCCACTTT.

There are many counts of this clonotype. J is TRBJ2-7 and V is TRBV20-1, with TRBD2 matching over 7 bases. Germline V gene data show CDR1 as DFQATT and CDR2 as SNEGSKA (reference sequence). This CDR3 is 13 amino acids long. Trimming took 2 bases from V and 0 from J; bases not matched to a gene: 1. DNA for the CDR3: TGCAGTGCTAGACTAGCGGACTCCTACGAGCAGTACTTC. Encoded protein: CSARLADSYEQYF.

This clonotype was detected ten times or more. The V call is TRBV11-2, the J call TRBJ2-1; TRBD1 might be the D (6 bases). The germline V and J ends were trimmed by 0 bases and 1 base, with 16 bases remaining between them. CDR1 and CDR2 from the germline V gene are SGHAT and FQNNGV. CDR3 length: 18 residues. The CDR3 loop reads CASSLDRAGATSYNEQFF. In nucleotides, the CDR3 is TGTGCCAGCAGCTTAGATCGGGCAGGGGCAACATCCTACAATGAGCAGTTCTTC.

V gene TRBV10-3 combines with J gene TRBJ1-3; 10 bases are a match to TRBD1. Germline CDR1 and CDR2: ENHRY and SYGVKD. The CDR3 runs to 13 residues. J gave up 8 bases and V 7 bases, and 5 bases lay outside the gene matches. Written as DNA, the CDR3 is TGTGCCATCAAGGGGACAGGGGAGCACACCATATATTTT. It codes for CAIKGTGEHTIYF.

Concerning this clonotype itself: A much larger clone lies one base from this, so it may be a read error. This chain joins TRBV7-3 and TRBJ1-1, with a possible D match to TRBD1 (5 bases). Germline loops: CDR1 SGHTA, CDR2 FQGTGA. The CDR3 loop spans 16 amino acids. V was pared by 1 base and J by 3 bases, with 15 bases between. The CDR3 spells CASSLMGGAAHTEAFF. The CDR3 coding sequence is TGTGCCAGCAGCTTAATGGGAGGGGCGGCGCACACTGAAGCTTTCTTT. The variable domain in full, completed from reference TRBV7-3 and TRBJ1-1, reads GAGVSQTPSNKVTEKGKYVELRCDPISGHTALYWYRQSLGQGPEFLIYFQGTGAADDSGLPNDRFFAVRPEGSVSTLKIQRTERGDSAVYLCASSLMGGAAHTEAFFGQGTRLTVV.

Remarks on this clonotype: A much larger clone sits a single nucleotide away, making a read error possible. The chain uses TRBV5-1 and TRBJ2-1; 7 bases are shared with TRBD1. CDR3 length: 16 residues. V was clipped by 3 bases and J by 3 bases; unmatched bases: 9. Germline CDR1 reads SGHRS; CDR2 reads YFSETQ. As DNA, the CDR3 is TGCGCCAGCAGCTACGAGGGACAGCTCTTCTACAATGAGCAGTTCTTC. Amino acids: CASSYEGQLFYNEQFF. The full variable domain, with the rest looked up from reference TRBV5-1 and TRBJ2-1, is KAGVTQTPRYLIKTRGQQVTLSCSPISGHRSVSWYQQTPGQGLQFLFEYFSETQRNKGNFPGRFSGRQFSNSRSEMNVSTLELGDSALYLCASSYEGQLFYNEQFFGPGTRLTVL.

This clonotype showed up many times. The chain joins TRBV14 to TRBJ2-1; D is unresolved. The CDR3 is made up of 12 amino acids. Trimming shortened V by 1 base and J by 10 bases, and 8 bases separated the two germline ends. Germline V lookup: CDR1 SGHDN, CDR2 FVKESK. The CDR3 here is CASSQGAAEQFF. The CDR3 DNA follows: TGTGCCAGCAGCCAAGGGGCTGCAGAGCAGTTCTTC. Based on the CDR3 plus reference TRBV14 and TRBJ2-1, the full variable domain is EAGVTQFPSHSVIEKGQTVTLRCDPISGHDNLYWYRRVMGKEIKFLLHFVKESKQDESGMPNNRFLAERTGGTYSTLKVQPAELEDSGVYFCASSQGAAEQFFGPGTRLTVL.

The chain links TRBV3-1 to TRBJ2-2; the D is unclear. V lost 5 bases to trimming and J lost 0 bases, with 16 bases between them. The CDR3 spans 17 residues. Germline V gene lookup returns CDR1 LGHDT and CDR2 YNNKEL (reference sequence). The CDR3 protein is CASSEGLAESNTGELFF. CDR3 nucleotides: TGTGCCAGCAGCGAAGGGTTAGCTGAGTCGAACACCGGGGAGCTGTTTTTT.

This clonotype was found many times. The V and J genes are TRBV20-1 and TRBJ2-4; TRBD1 agrees at 8 bases. Germline CDR1 is DFQATT and CDR2 is SNEGSKA (reference sequence). The CDR3 length is 13 residues. With 6 bases clipped from V and 8 bases from J, the junction kept 9 bases outside the gene matches. The CDR3 sequence is CSAPPPGQDIQYF. CDR3 sequence (DNA): TGCAGTGCCCCACCCCCGGGACAGGACATTCAGTACTTC.

In its sample, this clonotype was seen many times. This chain uses TRBV7-9 with TRBJ2-3; no firm D call. The CDR3 totals 17 residues. V lost 1 base and J 2 bases, leaving 16 bases between the germline ends. Looked up from germline, CDR1 is SEHNR and CDR2 is FQNEAQ (reference sequence). Here the CDR3 reads CASSLGVGGTLTDTQYF. The CDR3 nucleotides are TGTGCCAGCAGCTTAGGGGTTGGCGGAACCCTCACAGATACGCAGTATTTT.

This clonotype has a count of ten or more. The rearrangement links TRBV28 to TRBJ2-7; the D call may be TRBD1 or TRBD2 (5 bases each). Trimming removed 6 bases at V and 2 bases at J, with 17 bases between. The CDR3 totals 15 residues. Germline V gives CDR1 MDHEN, CDR2 SYDVKM. In DNA, the CDR3 is TGTGCCAGCAGCCGATACGGGACCCGTGCCTACGAGCAGTACTTC. Its protein product is CASSRYGTRAYEQYF.

This clonotype turned up a few times. The chain employs TRBV7-7 and TRBJ2-5; perhaps TRBD2 as D (6 bases). The CDR3 is 14 residues long. Germline V gives CDR1 SSHAT, CDR2 FNYEAQ (reference sequence). Trimming removed 0 bases at V and 4 bases at J, with 9 bases between. The DNA for the CDR3 is TGTGCCAGCAGCTTAGCTTGGGGGGTAGAGACCCAGTACTTC. The encoded protein is CASSLAWGVETQYF.

The rearrangement joins TRBV20-1 to TRBJ2-7, with TRBD1 identical over 12 bases. V shed 2 bases, J shed 0 bases, and the junction held 17 bases outside the gene matches. Germline V gives CDR1 DFQATT, CDR2 SNEGSKA (reference sequence). CDR3 size: 20 residues. The CDR3 is CSARSHSSGQGAINSYEQYF. The DNA for the CDR3 is TGCAGTGCTAGATCCCATAGCTCGGGACAGGGGGCGATCAACTCCTACGAGCAGTACTTC.

This clonotype was counted many times. The CDR3 DNA reads TGTGCCAGCAGCCCCTCGACTAGCAGTTCCTACGAGCAGTACTTC. Translation: CASSPSTSSSYEQYF. The chain has TRBV28 and TRBJ2-7, with TRBD2 identical over 7 bases. The germline V gene has CDR1 MDHEN and CDR2 SYDVKM. The CDR3 contains 15 residues. Trimming at V came to 6 bases and at J to 1 base, leaving 9 bases not matched to a gene.

This clonotype was recorded at least ten times. The V and J genes are TRBV5-1 and TRBJ2-3; D is uncertain. V was cut by 10 bases and J by 6 bases, with 12 bases left in between. The CDR3 is made up of 11 amino acids. The V gene's germline CDR1 is SGHRS and CDR2 YFSETQ. Here the CDR3 reads CASRDYDTQYF. CDR3 nucleotides: TGCGCCTCCCGAGATTACGATACGCAGTATTTT.

This clonotype was recorded many times. The chain employs TRBV5-1 and TRBJ2-7, with D perhaps matching TRBD2 (5 bases). This CDR3 region has 14 residues. The ends were cut back, 1 base at V and 3 bases at J, with 11 bases in the middle. CDR1 is SGHRS, CDR2 YFSETQ, per germline. CDR3 in amino acids: CASSLLRESYEQYF. DNA for the CDR3: TGCGCCAGCAGCTTGTTGAGGGAGAGCTACGAGCAGTACTTC.

The chain uses TRBV7-9 and TRBJ1-2, with 8 bases matching TRBD1. The CDR3 runs 15 residues. From germline, CDR1 is SEHNR and CDR2 FQNEAQ (reference sequence). V lost 4 bases and J lost 5; bases outside the gene matches: 9. The CDR3 nucleotides are TGTGCCAGCAGCTCACAGGGGGAAGGTCGGTATGGCTACACCTTC. It encodes CASSSQGEGRYGYTF.

In this sample, this clonotype turned up many times. The chain joins TRBV11-2 to TRBJ2-5; TRBD2 aligns across 12 bases. The CDR3 covers 16 residues. V shed 5 bases and J 2 bases; nucleotides not matched to a gene: 6. CDR1 SGHAT and CDR2 FQNNGV come from the germline V gene. CDR3 sequence: CASSPGLAGTQETQYF. The DNA of the CDR3 is TGTGCCAGCAGCCCGGGACTAGCGGGTACTCAAGAGACCCAGTACTTC. The complete variable domain, with remaining parts taken from reference TRBV11-2 and TRBJ2-5, reads EAGVAQSPRYKIIEKRQSVAFWCNPISGHATLYWYQQILGQGPKLLIQFQNNGVVDDSQLPKDRFSAERLKGVDSTLKIQPAKLEDSAVYLCASSPGLAGTQETQYFGPGTRLLVL.